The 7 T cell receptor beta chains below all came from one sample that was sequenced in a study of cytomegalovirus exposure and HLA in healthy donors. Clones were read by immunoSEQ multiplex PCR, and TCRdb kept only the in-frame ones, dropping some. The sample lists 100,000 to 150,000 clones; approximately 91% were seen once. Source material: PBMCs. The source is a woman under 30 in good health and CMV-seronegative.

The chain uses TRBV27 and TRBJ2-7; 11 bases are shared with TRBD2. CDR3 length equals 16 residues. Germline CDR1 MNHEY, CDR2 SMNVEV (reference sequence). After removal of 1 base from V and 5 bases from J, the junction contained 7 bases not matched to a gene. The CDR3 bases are TGTGCCAGCAGTTTATATACTAGCGGGAGCCCCAACGAGCAGTACTTC. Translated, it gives CASSLYTSGSPNEQYF.

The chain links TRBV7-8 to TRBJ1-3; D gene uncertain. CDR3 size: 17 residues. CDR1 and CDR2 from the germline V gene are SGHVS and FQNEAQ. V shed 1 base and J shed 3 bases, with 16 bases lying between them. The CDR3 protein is CASSLVSGPGIGNTIYF. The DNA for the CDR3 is TGTGCCAGCAGCTTAGTAAGCGGGCCCGGGATTGGAAACACCATATATTTT.

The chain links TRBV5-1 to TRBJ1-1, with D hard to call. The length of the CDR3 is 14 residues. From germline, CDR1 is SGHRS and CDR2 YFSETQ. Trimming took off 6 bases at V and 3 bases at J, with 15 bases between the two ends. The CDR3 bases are TGCGCCAGCATCCATCTGTATGGAGACACTGAAGCTTTCTTT. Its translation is CASIHLYGDTEAFF. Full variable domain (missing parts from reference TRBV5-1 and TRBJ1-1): KAGVTQTPRYLIKTRGQQVTLSCSPISGHRSVSWYQQTPGQGLQFLFEYFSETQRNKGNFPGRFSGRQFSNSRSEMNVSTLELGDSALYLCASIHLYGDTEAFFGQGTRLTVV.

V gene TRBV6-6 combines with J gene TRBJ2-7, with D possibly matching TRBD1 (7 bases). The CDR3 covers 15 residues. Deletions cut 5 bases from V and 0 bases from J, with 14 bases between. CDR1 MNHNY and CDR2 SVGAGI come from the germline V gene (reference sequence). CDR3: CASSLTGDSSYEQYF. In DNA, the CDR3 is TGTGCCAGCAGTCTAACGGGGGACAGCTCCTACGAGCAGTACTTC.

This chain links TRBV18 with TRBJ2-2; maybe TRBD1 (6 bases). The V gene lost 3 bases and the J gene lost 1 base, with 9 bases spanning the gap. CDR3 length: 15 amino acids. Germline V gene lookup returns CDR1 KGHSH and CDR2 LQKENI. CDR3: CASSPGAGNTGELFF. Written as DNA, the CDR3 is TGTGCCAGCTCACCGGGGGCCGGGAACACCGGGGAGCTGTTTTTT. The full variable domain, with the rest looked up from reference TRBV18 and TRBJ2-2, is NAGVMQNPRHLVRRRGQEARLRCSPMKGHSHVYWYRQLPEEGLKFMVYLQKENIIDESGMPKERFSAEFPKEGPSILRIQQVVRGDSAAYFCASSPGAGNTGELFFGEGSRLTVL.

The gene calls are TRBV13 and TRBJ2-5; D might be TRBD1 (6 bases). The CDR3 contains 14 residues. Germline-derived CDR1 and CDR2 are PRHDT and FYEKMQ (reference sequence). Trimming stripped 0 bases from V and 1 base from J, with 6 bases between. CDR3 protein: CASSLGQGQETQYF. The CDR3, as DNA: TGTGCCAGCAGCTTAGGACAGGGCCAAGAGACCCAGTACTTC.

DNA of the CDR3: TGTGCCAGCAGCTTAGAAGGGACGGGGAGGGATGAAGCTTTCTTT. Residues: CASSLEGTGRDEAFF. V gene TRBV7-2 combines with J gene TRBJ1-1; possible D gene TRBD1, 5 bases. V was trimmed by 1 base and J by 7 bases, leaving 16 bases between them. This CDR3 contains 15 residues. Germline CDR1 reads SGHTA; CDR2 reads FQGNSA. The entire variable domain, with the rest obtained from reference TRBV7-2 and TRBJ1-1, is as follows: GAGVSQSPSNKVTEKGKDVELRCDPISGHTALYWYRQSLGQGLEFLIYFQGNSAPDKSGLPSDRFSAERTGGSVSTLTIQRTQQEDSAVYLCASSLEGTGRDEAFFGQGTRLTVV.